This is a list of T cell receptor beta chains from one sample in a study of blood T cell repertoires in COVID-19. Profiling relied on immunoSEQ multiplex PCR, and the TCRdb table lists in-frame clones only, not all of them. The data show 130,000 to 150,000 clones, with approximately 90% seen just once and 8% to 9% held by the top ten. The sequenced sample consisted of peripheral blood. These receptors all stem from a woman in her 50s with active or convalescent COVID-19. Both conserved end residues are part of each CDR3. A D gene is named only where the DNA matches it firmly. Clone size appears in some rows only: once, few, many, or a class for an expanded clone.

D	size	V	J	CDR3	DNA
NA	NA	TRBV25-1	TRBJ2-7	CASSEGEYEQYF	TGTGCCAGCAGTGAGGGAGAATACGAGCAGTACTTC
TRBD1	NA	TRBV4-2	TRBJ1-2	CASSQGQGPDGYTF	TGTGCCAGCAGCCAGGGACAGGGACCGGATGGCTACACCTTC
NA	few	TRBV11-2	TRBJ2-6	CASSALQGSGANVLTF	TGTGCCAGCAGCGCTCTACAGGGCTCTGGGGCCAACGTCCTGACTTTC
TRBD1	NA	TRBV30	TRBJ1-2	CAWSFAGGRANYGYTF	TGTGCCTGGAGTTTCGCAGGGGGGAGAGCTAACTATGGCTACACCTTC
TRBD1	NA	TRBV9	TRBJ1-1	CASSSDRGTEAFF	TGTGCCAGCAGTTCCGACAGGGGGACTGAAGCTTTCTTT
TRBD2	NA	TRBV7-9	TRBJ2-7	CASSLDEGLALYEQYF	TGTGCCAGCAGCTTAGACGAAGGACTAGCCCTCTACGAGCAGTACTTC
NA	NA	TRBV27	TRBJ2-5	CASSSREQETQYF	TGTGCCAGCAGTTCCCGGGAGCAAGAGACCCAGTACTTC
NA	NA	TRBV6-2/TRBV6-3	TRBJ2-5	CASSYSITSDPRRETQYF	TGTGCCAGCAGTTACTCGATAACGAGCGACCCGCGGCGAGAGACCCAGTACTTC
NA	NA	TRBV3-1/TRBV3-2	TRBJ2-2	CASSQDFPGSLTGELFF	TGTGCCAGCAGCCAAGATTTCCCCGGTAGTCTAACCGGGGAGCTGTTTTTT
NA	NA	TRBV3-1/TRBV3-2	TRBJ1-1	CASHVVHHTEAFF	TGTGCCAGCCATGTTGTCCATCACACTGAAGCTTTCTTT
TRBD2	NA	TRBV18	TRBJ2-1	CASRSGTSESGEQFF	TGTGCCAGCCGGTCCGGGACTAGCGAGAGTGGGGAGCAGTTCTTC
NA	once	TRBV27	TRBJ2-5	CASSSTPGLLYF	TGTGCCAGCAGTTCCACCCCGGGACTCCTGTACTTC
TRBD2	NA	TRBV3-1/TRBV3-2	TRBJ2-7	CASSRTSGRYEQYF	TGTGCCAGCAGCCGGACTAGCGGGAGGTACGAGCAGTACTTC
NA	NA	TRBV5-5	TRBJ1-2	CASSSSVYGYTF	TGTGCCAGCAGCTCCTCTGTGTATGGCTACACCTTC
TRBD1	NA	TRBV19	TRBJ1-1	CASSRTGSGTEAFF	TGTGCCAGTAGCAGGACAGGGAGCGGGACTGAAGCTTTCTTT
NA	NA	TRBV6-4	TRBJ2-1	CASSDSGGGKADEQFF	TGTGCCAGCAGTGACTCAGGGGGGGGCAAGGCGGATGAGCAGTTCTTC
TRBD2	NA	TRBV29-1	TRBJ2-5	CSVSPSGETQYF	TGCAGCGTGTCCCCTAGCGGAGAGACCCAGTACTTC
TRBD1	NA	TRBV9	TRBJ1-6	CASSGGDSRNSPLHF	TGTGCCAGCAGCGGAGGGGACAGTAGGAATTCACCCCTCCACTTT
TRBD1	NA	TRBV7-2	TRBJ1-2	CASSTTTGLSVGYTF	TGTGCCAGCAGCACAACGACAGGGCTCAGCGTTGGCTACACCTTC
TRBD2	NA	TRBV2	TRBJ2-5	CASRVSGGAGETQYF	TGTGCCAGCAGAGTAAGCGGGGGGGCCGGAGAGACCCAGTACTTC
TRBD1	NA	TRBV30	TRBJ1-1	CAWSGGQKQKAFF	TGTGCCTGGAGTGGGGGACAGAAGCAGAAAGCTTTCTTT
NA	NA	TRBV6-5	TRBJ1-1	CASARGGYTEAFF	TGTGCCAGCGCGAGGGGGGGGTACACTGAAGCTTTCTTT
TRBD1	NA	TRBV24-1	TRBJ1-2	CATSDPGDRKSYGYTF	TGTGCCACCAGTGATCCCGGGGACAGAAAAAGCTATGGCTACACCTTC
NA	NA	TRBV5-8	TRBJ1-2	CASSQTDFNYGYTF	TGTGCCAGCAGCCAGACCGACTTTAACTATGGCTACACCTTC
NA	NA	TRBV7-9	TRBJ2-5	CASSLLGGSEKTQYF	TGTGCCAGCAGCTTACTCGGGGGTAGCGAGAAGACCCAGTACTTC
NA	NA	TRBV10-3	TRBJ2-1	CATSRTGSNEQFF	TGTGCCACCAGTCGTACAGGTTCCAATGAGCAGTTCTTC
NA	NA	TRBV10-3	TRBJ1-4	CAIKGTNEKLFF	TGTGCCATCAAGGGGACAAACGAAAAACTGTTTTTT
TRBD1	NA	TRBV6-6	TRBJ2-7	CASSYGKDRTDLRQYF	TGTGCCAGCAGTTACGGGAAGGACAGGACCGACTTAAGGCAGTACTTC
NA	NA	TRBV10-3	TRBJ2-2	CAISESRGQSGELFF	TGTGCCATCAGTGAGTCTAGAGGACAGTCCGGGGAGCTGTTTTTT
NA	NA	TRBV2	TRBJ1-5	CASTPGHSNQPQHF	TGTGCCAGCACCCCCGGTCATAGCAATCAGCCCCAGCATTTT
NA	NA	TRBV30	TRBJ1-2	CAWSVHQGGYGYTF	TGTGCCTGGAGTGTACATCAGGGCGGCTATGGCTACACCTTC
TRBD1	NA	TRBV6-5	TRBJ2-7	CASFAGTASSYEQYF	TGTGCCAGTTTCGCCGGGACAGCTTCATCCTACGAGCAGTACTTC
NA	NA	TRBV7-9	TRBJ2-5	CASSDRGRQETQYF	TGTGCCAGCAGCGACCGCGGGCGGCAAGAGACCCAGTACTTC
NA	NA	TRBV11-2	TRBJ2-1	CASSLVANRAEQFF	TGTGCCAGCAGCTTAGTAGCGAACAGGGCTGAGCAGTTCTTC
TRBD1	once	TRBV7-8	TRBJ1-1	CASSREQGYRAFF	TGTGCCAGCAGCCGAGAACAGGGGTACCGCGCTTTCTTT
TRBD1	NA	TRBV7-8	TRBJ1-4	CASRQLPGQGWEKLFF	TGTGCCAGCAGGCAACTACCGGGACAGGGATGGGAAAAACTGTTTTTT
TRBD2	NA	TRBV7-2	TRBJ2-5	CASSLQRGQETQYF	TGTGCCAGCAGCCTCCAGCGGGGGCAAGAGACCCAGTACTTC
TRBD2	few	TRBV10-3	TRBJ2-2	CAISEWVAGDTGELFF	TGTGCCATCAGTGAGTGGGTAGCGGGGGACACCGGGGAGCTGTTTTTT
TRBD1	NA	TRBV7-8	TRBJ2-4	CASSRDRAWNIQYF	TGTGCCAGCAGCCGAGACAGGGCGTGGAACATTCAGTACTTC
NA	NA	TRBV29-1	TRBJ2-7	CSVAQGAYEQYF	TGCAGCGTTGCACAGGGAGCCTACGAGCAGTACTTC
NA	NA	TRBV19	TRBJ1-1	CASSPPGAEKTTEAFF	TGTGCCAGTAGTCCACCAGGGGCCGAAAAGACCACTGAAGCTTTCTTT
NA	NA	TRBV10-1	TRBJ2-7	CASTRDFDYEQYF	TGCGCCAGCACCCGGGACTTTGATTACGAGCAGTACTTC
TRBD1	NA	TRBV11-3	TRBJ1-4	CASSTGQGEKLFF	TGTGCCAGCAGCACTGGACAGGGGGAAAAACTGTTTTTT
TRBD1	NA	TRBV30	TRBJ1-4	CAWNLGGKRDEKLFF	TGTGCCTGGAATCTAGGGGGCAAGAGGGATGAAAAACTGTTTTTT
TRBD2	NA	TRBV2	TRBJ2-5	CASLGLAVQETQYF	TGTGCCAGCCTGGGACTAGCGGTCCAAGAGACCCAGTACTTC
NA	once	TRBV5-1	TRBJ1-2	CASSLAGGERNYGYTF	TGCGCCAGCAGCTTGGCGGGGGGCGAACGGAACTATGGCTACACCTTC
TRBD1	few	TRBV5-1	TRBJ2-1	CASSLGQGAHNEQFF	TGCGCCAGCAGCTTGGGACAGGGGGCCCACAATGAGCAGTTCTTC
NA	NA	TRBV5-1	TRBJ2-3	CASSLDREGTDTQYF	TGCGCCAGCAGCTTGGACAGGGAAGGCACAGATACGCAGTATTTT
NA	NA	TRBV5-1	TRBJ1-1	CASSFGGVDTEAFF	TGCGCCAGCAGCTTCGGGGGGGTAGACACTGAAGCTTTCTTT
NA	NA	TRBV28	TRBJ2-1	CASRGPLADEQFF	TGTGCCAGCAGGGGACCGTTAGCGGATGAGCAGTTCTTC
NA	NA	TRBV7-3	TRBJ2-1	CASSLAASTTNEQFF	TGTGCCAGCAGCTTAGCGGCTAGCACGACCAATGAGCAGTTCTTC